This T cell receptor (beta chain) was captured in a study of beta chain features in type 1 diabetes. As for the study in general: Cell yields, gender and age were similar in healthy donors and patients.

In its sample, this clone was seen a few times. Germline V gene lookup returns CDR1 MDHEN and CDR2 SYDVKM. The CDR3 consists of 15 residues. V gave up 7 bases and J gave up 1 base, with 13 bases separating them. TCRB transcripts that were expressed got sequenced, as all of the isolated RNA had been reverse transcribed. Sequenced by immunoSEQ multiplex PCR; TCRdb stores in-frame clones only, minus some. The sample holds about 140,000 clones; 6.9% are singletons and the top ten take around 1.5%. By way of CD45RO/CCR7/CD25/CD127/CD95/CD27, the CD4+ regulatory, stem cell-like memory, central memory and naive cells were sorted.

Input material: central memory CD4+ T cells from blood. The receptor's source is a woman aged 25 to 39 in good health. The rearrangement uses TRBV28 and TRBJ2-2; perhaps TRBD2 as D (5 bases). CDR3 residues: CASTLSGLNTGELFF. The CDR3 DNA follows: TGTGCCAGCACCCTCAGCGGCTTGAACACCGGGGAGCTGTTTTTT.